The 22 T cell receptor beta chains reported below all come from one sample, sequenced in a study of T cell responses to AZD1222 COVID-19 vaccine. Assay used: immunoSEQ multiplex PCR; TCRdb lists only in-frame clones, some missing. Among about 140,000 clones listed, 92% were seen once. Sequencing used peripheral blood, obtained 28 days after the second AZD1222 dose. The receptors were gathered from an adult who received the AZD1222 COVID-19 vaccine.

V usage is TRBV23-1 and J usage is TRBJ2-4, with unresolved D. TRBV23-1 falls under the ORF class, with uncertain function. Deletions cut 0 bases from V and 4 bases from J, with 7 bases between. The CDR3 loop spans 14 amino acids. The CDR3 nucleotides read TGCGCCAGCAGTCAATCCGTACTAAAAAACATTCAGTACTTC. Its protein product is CASSQSVLKNIQYF.

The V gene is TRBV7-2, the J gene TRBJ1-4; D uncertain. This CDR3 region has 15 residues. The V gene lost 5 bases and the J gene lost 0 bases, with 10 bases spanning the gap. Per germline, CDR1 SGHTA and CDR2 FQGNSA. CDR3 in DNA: TGTGCCAGCAGCCACGGCCCCACAACTAATGAAAAACTGTTTTTT. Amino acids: CASSHGPTTNEKLFF.

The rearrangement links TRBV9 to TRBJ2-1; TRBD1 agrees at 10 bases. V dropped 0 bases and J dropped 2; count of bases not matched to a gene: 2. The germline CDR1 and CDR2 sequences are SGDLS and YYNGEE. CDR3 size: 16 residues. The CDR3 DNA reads TGTGCCAGCAGCGTAGGAGGACAGGGGGCCTACAATGAGCAGTTCTTC. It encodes CASSVGGQGAYNEQFF.

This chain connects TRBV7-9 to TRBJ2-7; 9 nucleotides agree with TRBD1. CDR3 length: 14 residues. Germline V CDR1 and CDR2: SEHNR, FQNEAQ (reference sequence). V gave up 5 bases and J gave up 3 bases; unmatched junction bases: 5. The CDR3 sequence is CASSPQDRGYEQYF. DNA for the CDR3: TGTGCCAGCAGCCCTCAGGACAGGGGCTACGAGCAGTACTTC. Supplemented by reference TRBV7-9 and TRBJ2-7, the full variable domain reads DTGVSQNPRHKITKRGQNVTFRCDPISEHNRLYWYRQTLGQGPEFLTYFQNEAQLEKSRLLSDRFSAERPKGSFSTLEIQRTEQGDSAMYLCASSPQDRGYEQYFGPGTRLTVT.

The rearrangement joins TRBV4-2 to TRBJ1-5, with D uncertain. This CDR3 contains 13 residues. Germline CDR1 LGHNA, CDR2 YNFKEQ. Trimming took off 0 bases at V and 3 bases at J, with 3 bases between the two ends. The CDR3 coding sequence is TGTGCCAGCAGCCAAGACCCCAATCAGCCCCAGCATTTT. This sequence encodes CASSQDPNQPQHF.

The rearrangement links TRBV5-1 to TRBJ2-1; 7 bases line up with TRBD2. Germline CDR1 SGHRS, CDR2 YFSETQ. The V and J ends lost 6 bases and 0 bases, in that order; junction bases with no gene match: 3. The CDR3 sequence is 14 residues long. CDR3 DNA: TGCGCCAGCAATCCTAGCGGCTCCTACAATGAGCAGTTCTTC. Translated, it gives CASNPSGSYNEQFF.

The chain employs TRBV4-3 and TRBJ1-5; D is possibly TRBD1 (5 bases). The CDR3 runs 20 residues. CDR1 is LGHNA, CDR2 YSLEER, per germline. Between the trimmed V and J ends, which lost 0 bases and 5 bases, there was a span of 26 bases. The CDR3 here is CASSQESSAQTVGLYQPQHF. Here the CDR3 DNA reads TGCGCCAGCAGCCAAGAGTCGTCGGCACAGACAGTAGGTTTATATCAGCCCCAGCATTTT.

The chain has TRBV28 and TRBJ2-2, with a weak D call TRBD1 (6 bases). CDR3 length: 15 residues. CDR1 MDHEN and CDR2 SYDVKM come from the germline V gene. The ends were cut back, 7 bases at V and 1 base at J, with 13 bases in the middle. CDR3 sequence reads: CASIRQGRNTGELFF. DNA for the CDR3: TGTGCCAGCATAAGGCAGGGGAGGAACACCGGGGAGCTGTTTTTT.

In DNA, the CDR3 is TGTGCCAGCAGCCCCATTACAGGTGTATACAATGAGCAGTTCTTC. It codes for CASSPITGVYNEQFF. The chain uses TRBV7-8 and TRBJ2-1; maybe TRBD1 (5 bases). The germline V and J ends were trimmed by 5 bases and 4 bases, with 15 bases remaining between them. CDR1 is SGHVS, CDR2 FQNEAQ, per germline. The CDR3 runs 15 residues.

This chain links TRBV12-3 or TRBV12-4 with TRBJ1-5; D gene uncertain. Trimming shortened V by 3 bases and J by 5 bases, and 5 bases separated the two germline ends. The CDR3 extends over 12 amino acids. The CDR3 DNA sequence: TGTGCCAGCAGTTTTGAAGATCAGCCCCAGCATTTT. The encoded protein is CASSFEDQPQHF.

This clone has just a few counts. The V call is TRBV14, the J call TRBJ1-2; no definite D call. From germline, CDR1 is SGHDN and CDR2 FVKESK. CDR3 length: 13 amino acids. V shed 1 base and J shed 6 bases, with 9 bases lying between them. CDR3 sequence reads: CASSQGSADGYTF. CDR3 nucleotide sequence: TGTGCCAGCAGCCAAGGGAGCGCAGATGGCTACACCTTC. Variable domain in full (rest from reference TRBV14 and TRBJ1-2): EAGVTQFPSHSVIEKGQTVTLRCDPISGHDNLYWYRRVMGKEIKFLLHFVKESKQDESGMPNNRFLAERTGGTYSTLKVQPAELEDSGVYFCASSQGSADGYTFGSGTRLTVV.

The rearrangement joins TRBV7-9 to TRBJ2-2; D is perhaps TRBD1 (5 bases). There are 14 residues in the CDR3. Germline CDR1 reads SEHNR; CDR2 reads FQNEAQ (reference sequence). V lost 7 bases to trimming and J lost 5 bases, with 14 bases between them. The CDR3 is CASTHDQGTGELFF. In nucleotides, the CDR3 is TGTGCCAGCACCCACGACCAGGGTACCGGGGAGCTGTTTTTT.

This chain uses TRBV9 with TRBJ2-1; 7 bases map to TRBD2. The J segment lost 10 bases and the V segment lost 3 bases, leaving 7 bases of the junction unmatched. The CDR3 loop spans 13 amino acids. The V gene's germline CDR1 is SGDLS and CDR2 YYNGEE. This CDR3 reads CASSEGRAGEQFF. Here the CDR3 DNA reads TGTGCCAGCAGCGAGGGGAGAGCGGGAGAGCAGTTCTTC. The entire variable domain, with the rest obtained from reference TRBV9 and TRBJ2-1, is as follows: DSGVTQTPKHLITATGQRVTLRCSPRSGDLSVYWYQQSLDQGLQFLIQYYNGEERAKGNILERFSAQQFPDLHSELNLSSLELGDSALYFCASSEGRAGEQFFGPGTRLTVL.

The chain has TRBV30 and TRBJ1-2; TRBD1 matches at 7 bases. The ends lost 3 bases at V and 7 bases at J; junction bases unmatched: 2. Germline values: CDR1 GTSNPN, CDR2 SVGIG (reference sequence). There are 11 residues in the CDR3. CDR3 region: CAWSRQGGYTF. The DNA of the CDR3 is TGTGCCTGGAGCCGACAGGGTGGCTACACCTTC.

For the CDR3, the DNA is TGTGCCAGTAGGGCGGACAGGGGCCAGCGCAATCAGCCCCAGCATTTT. It specifies CASRADRGQRNQPQHF. The chain is built from TRBV19 and TRBJ1-5; 9 positions match TRBD1. V shed 6 bases, J shed 2 bases, and the junction held 8 bases outside the gene matches. The CDR3 consists of 16 residues. Germline CDR1 and CDR2: LNHDA and SQIVND (reference sequence).

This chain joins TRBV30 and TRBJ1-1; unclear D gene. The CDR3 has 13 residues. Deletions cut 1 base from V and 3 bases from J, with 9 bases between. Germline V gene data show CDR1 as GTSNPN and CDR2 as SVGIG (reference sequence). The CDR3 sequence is CAWSETSYTEAFF. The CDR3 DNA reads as TGTGCCTGGAGTGAGACAAGCTACACTGAAGCTTTCTTT. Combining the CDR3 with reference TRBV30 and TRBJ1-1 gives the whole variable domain SQTIHQWPATLVQPVGSPLSLECTVEGTSNPNLYWYRQAAGRGLQLLFYSVGIGQISSEVPQNLSASRPQDRQFILSSKKLLLSDSGFYLCAWSETSYTEAFFGQGTRLTVV.

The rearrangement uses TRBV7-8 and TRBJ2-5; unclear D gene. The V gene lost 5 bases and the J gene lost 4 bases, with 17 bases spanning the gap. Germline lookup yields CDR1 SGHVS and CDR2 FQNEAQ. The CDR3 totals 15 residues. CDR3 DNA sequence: TGTGCCAGCAGCCTCGCCGGGTTTGGTGCAGAGACCCAGTACTTC. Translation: CASSLAGFGAETQYF.

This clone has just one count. CDR3 sequence reads: CASRRGSSGNTIYF. The DNA for the CDR3 is TGTGCCAGCAGGCGCGGGAGCTCTGGAAACACCATATATTTT. This chain links TRBV28 with TRBJ1-3; D call uncertain. Germline loops: CDR1 MDHEN, CDR2 SYDVKM. V lost 6 bases and J 0 bases, leaving 9 bases between the germline ends. This CDR3 is built from 14 residues.

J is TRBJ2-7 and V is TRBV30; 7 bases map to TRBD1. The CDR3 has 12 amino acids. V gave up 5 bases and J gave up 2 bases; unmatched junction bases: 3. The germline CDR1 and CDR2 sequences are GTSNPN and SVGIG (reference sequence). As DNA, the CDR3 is TGTGCCTGGGGGGGACAGCCCTACGAGCAGTACTTC. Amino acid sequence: CAWGGQPYEQYF.

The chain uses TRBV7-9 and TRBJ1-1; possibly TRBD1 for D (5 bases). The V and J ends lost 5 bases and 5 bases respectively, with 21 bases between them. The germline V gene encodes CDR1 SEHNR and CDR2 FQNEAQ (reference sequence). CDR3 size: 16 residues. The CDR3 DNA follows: TGTGCCAGCAGCCCGACTGGGGCGCCCCGGAGTACTGAAGCTTTCTTT. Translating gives CASSPTGAPRSTEAFF.

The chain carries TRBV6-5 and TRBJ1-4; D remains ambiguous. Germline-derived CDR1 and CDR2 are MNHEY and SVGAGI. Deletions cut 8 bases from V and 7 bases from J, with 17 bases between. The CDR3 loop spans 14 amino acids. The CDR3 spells CASRPAAIGEKLFF. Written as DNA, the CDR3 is TGTGCCAGCCGCCCCGCGGCAATTGGTGAAAAACTGTTTTTT.

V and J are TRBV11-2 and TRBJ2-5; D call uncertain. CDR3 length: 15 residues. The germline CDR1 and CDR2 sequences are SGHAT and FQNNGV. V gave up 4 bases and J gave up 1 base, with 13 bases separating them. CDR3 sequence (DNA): TGTGCCAGCAGCTCAAATGGGCAGGTCCAAGAGACCCAGTACTTC. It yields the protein CASSSNGQVQETQYF.